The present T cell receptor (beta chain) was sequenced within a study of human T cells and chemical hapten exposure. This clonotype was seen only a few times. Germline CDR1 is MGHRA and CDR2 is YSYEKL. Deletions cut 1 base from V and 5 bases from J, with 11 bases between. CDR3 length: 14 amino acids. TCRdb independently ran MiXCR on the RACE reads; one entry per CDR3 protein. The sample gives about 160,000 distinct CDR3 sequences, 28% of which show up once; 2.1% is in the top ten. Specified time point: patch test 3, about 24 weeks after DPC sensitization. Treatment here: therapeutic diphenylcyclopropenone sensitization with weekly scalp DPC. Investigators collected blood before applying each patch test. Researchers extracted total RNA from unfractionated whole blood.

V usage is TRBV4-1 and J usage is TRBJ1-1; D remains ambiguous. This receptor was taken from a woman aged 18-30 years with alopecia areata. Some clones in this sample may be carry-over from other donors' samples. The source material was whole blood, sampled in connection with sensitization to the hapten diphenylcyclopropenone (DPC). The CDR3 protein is CASSQVTFGTEAFF. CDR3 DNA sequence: TGCGCCAGCAGCCAAGTAACCTTCGGGACTGAAGCTTTCTTT.